Sequencing of this TCR beta chain was carried out in a study of blood T cell repertoires in COVID-19. Background on the study: Whether acute or convalescent, the COVID-19 samples came from the United States, Italy and Spain. PBMCs, B-cell-depleted T cells, or T cells provided the cDNA or gDNA that made up the material.

TCRdb keeps only in-frame clones here, not all; method: immunoSEQ multiplex PCR. Seen here are 210,000 or so clones, roughly four fifths observed once, and the top ten hold less than 6.5%. The V gene's germline CDR1 is WNHNN and CDR2 SYGVQD (reference sequence). V was pared by 9 bases and J by 1 base, with 10 bases between. The CDR3 covers 12 residues. The chain employs TRBV10-1 and TRBJ2-7; D is undetermined. The receptor was isolated from a woman between 70 and 85 years old with active or convalescent COVID-19. The source material was peripheral blood. The CDR3 reads CARFVGSYEQYF. For the CDR3, the DNA is TGCGCCAGGTTCGTCGGTTCCTACGAGCAGTACTTC.